This T cell receptor (beta chain) was recorded in a study of blood T cell repertoires in COVID-19. Study-wide context: Italy, Spain and the United States were the sources of the convalescent and acute COVID-19 samples. PBMCs, B-cell-depleted T cells, or T cells were the source of the cDNA or gDNA that made up the material.

The CDR3 has 14 residues. Germline values: CDR1 SGDLS, CDR2 YYNGEE. Unmatched junction bases numbered 5, after V lost 3 bases and J lost 5 bases. Methods used by the authors: Nucleated cell counts were estimated from reference gene primer amplification. Sequenced by immunoSEQ multiplex PCR; TCRdb stores in-frame clones only, minus some. For V, J and clone size, that table is used; D and trimming come from the DNA. The sample has 220,000 or so clones; approximately 84% are singletons. Material: peripheral blood. V usage is TRBV9 and J usage is TRBJ2-5; 9 bases align to TRBD2. This receptor was identified in a woman older than 75 with acute or convalescent COVID-19. The CDR3 sequence is CASSGGTSSETQYF. In DNA, the CDR3 is TGTGCCAGCAGCGGAGGGACTAGCAGCGAGACCCAGTACTTC.